This T cell receptor (beta chain) derives from a study of blood T cell repertoires in COVID-19. Study overall: COVID-19 samples, acute and convalescent, were from the United States, Italy and Spain. Sources were T cells, B-cell-depleted T cells, or PBMCs; the material itself was cDNA or gDNA.

Patients at the Seattle site were enrolled during active infection and followed longitudinally. How the authors handled the data: Amplification from reference gene primers served as the basis for estimated nucleated cell counts. The method was immunoSEQ multiplex PCR; TCRdb's version includes in-frame clones alone and lacks a portion of them. V and J calls plus clone size are reproduced from that table; the DNA served to infer D and trimming. The table has around 430,000 clones, approximately 88% seen once. There are a few counts of this clone. The CDR3 contains 13 residues. V gave up 4 bases and J gave up 5 bases; unmatched junction bases: 3. CDR1 SGHVS and CDR2 FQNEAQ come from the germline V gene.

This chain connects TRBV7-8 to TRBJ1-1; 8 bases fit TRBD1. Input material: peripheral blood. The sequence came from a woman aged 45-60 years with COVID-19, enrolled during active disease. The CDR3 nucleotides read TGTGCCAGCAGCTCGACAGGGGCGACTGAAGCTTTCTTT. This translates into CASSSTGATEAFF.